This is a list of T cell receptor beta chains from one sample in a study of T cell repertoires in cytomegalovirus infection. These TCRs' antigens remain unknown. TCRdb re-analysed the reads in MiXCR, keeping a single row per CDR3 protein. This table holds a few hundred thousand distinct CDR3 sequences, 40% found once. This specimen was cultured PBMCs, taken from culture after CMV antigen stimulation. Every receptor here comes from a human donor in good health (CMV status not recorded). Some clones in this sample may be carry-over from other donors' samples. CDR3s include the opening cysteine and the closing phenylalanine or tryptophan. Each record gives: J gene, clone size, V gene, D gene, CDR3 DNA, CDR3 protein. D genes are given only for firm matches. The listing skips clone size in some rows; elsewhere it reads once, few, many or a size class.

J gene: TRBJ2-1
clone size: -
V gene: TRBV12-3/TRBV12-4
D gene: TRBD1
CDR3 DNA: TGTGCCAGCAGTTTATATAGGACAGGGTCCTACAATGAGCAGTTCTTC
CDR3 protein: CASSLYRTGSYNEQFF

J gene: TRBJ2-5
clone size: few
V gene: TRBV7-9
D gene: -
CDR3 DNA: TGTGCCAGCAGCTTGTCAGGGGCGGAGACCCAGTACTTC
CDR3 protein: CASSLSGAETQYF

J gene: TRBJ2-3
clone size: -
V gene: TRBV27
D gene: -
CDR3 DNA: TGTGCCAGCAGAGCGTTGGCGATTTTAGCGGCAGATACGCAGTATTTT
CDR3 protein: CASRALAILAADTQYF

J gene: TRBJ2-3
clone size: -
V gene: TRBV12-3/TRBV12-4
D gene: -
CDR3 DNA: TGTGCCAGCAGTTTCGCCCAGGTGGATACGCAGTATTTT
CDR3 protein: CASSFAQVDTQYF

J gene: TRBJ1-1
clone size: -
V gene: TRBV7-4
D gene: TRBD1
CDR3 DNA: TGTGCCAGCAGCGCCAGGGACAGGGAGGGGACTGAAGCTTTCTTT
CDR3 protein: CASSARDREGTEAFF

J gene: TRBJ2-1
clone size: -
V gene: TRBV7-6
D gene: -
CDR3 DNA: TGTGCCAGCAGCTTAGCGCAGACCTACAATGAGCAGTTCTTC
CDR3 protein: CASSLAQTYNEQFF

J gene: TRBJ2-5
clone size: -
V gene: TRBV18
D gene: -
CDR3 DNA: TGTGCCAGCTCACCAACGACCCTCGGAGGGACCCAGTACTTC
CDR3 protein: CASSPTTLGGTQYF

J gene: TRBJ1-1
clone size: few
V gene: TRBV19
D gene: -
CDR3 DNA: TGTGCCAGTAGTATTGGGAGTAACACTGAAGCTTTCTTT
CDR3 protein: CASSIGSNTEAFF

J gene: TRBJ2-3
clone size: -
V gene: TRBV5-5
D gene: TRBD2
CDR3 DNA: TGTGCCAGCAGCTCAACCGGGAGGCCAAGCACAGATACGCAGTATTTT
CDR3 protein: CASSSTGRPSTDTQYF

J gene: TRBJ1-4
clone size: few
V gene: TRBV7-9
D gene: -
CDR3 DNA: TGTGCCAGCAGCCGAGGGGGGACTGTACTGTTTTTT
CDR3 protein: CASSRGGTVLFF